The rows below give T cell receptor beta chains drawn from one sample of a study of T cells in Graves' hyperthyroidism and ophthalmopathy. One entry per CDR3 protein, called by TCRdb with MiXCR from the multiplex PCR reads. Among about 570,000 distinct CDR3 sequences listed, about 45% were seen once. Material for sequencing was peripheral blood or thyroid tissue (not recorded which). Receptors were obtained from an adult woman with Graves' disease, either hyperthyroidism or ophthalmopathy (not recorded which). Both conserved end residues are part of each CDR3. Fields, in order: CDR3 DNA, CDR3 protein, CDR3 length, J gene, clone size, D gene, V gene. D genes are given only for firm matches. A row's size may be missing; if present it is once, few, many or a size class.

cdr3_nt: TGTGCCAGCAGTTTATCTCCGGGACAGGCAACTAATGAAAAACTGTTTTTT
cdr3_aa: CASSLSPGQATNEKLFF
cdr3_length: 17
j_call: TRBJ1-4
clone_size: many
d_call: TRBD1
v_call: TRBV12-3/TRBV12-4

cdr3_nt: TGTGCCAGCAGATCGACGGGACAGTGGGCAACTAATGAAAAACTGTTTTTT
cdr3_aa: CASRSTGQWATNEKLFF
cdr3_length: 17
j_call: TRBJ1-4
clone_size: -
d_call: TRBD1
v_call: TRBV7-9

cdr3_nt: TGTGCCAGCAGCCAAGATCGGGAAGAGACCCAGTACTTC
cdr3_aa: CASSQDREETQYF
cdr3_length: 13
j_call: TRBJ2-5
clone_size: -
d_call: -
v_call: TRBV4-2

cdr3_nt: TGTGCCAGCAGCTACGGAGGAGAGACCCAGTACTTC
cdr3_aa: CASSYGGETQYF
cdr3_length: 12
j_call: TRBJ2-5
clone_size: many
d_call: -
v_call: TRBV5-1

cdr3_nt: TGTGCCAGCATCTGGGGGCACGAGCAGTACTTC
cdr3_aa: CASIWGHEQYF
cdr3_length: 11
j_call: TRBJ2-7
clone_size: -
d_call: -
v_call: TRBV7-9

cdr3_nt: TGTGCCTGGAGTGTTTTGGGGGGGTACCCTGAAGCTTTCTTT
cdr3_aa: CAWSVLGGYPEAFF
cdr3_length: 14
j_call: TRBJ1-1
clone_size: -
d_call: -
v_call: TRBV30

cdr3_nt: TGTGCCAGCAGCTTCGTGGCCGGAAGAGTCTACGAGCAGTACTTC
cdr3_aa: CASSFVAGRVYEQYF
cdr3_length: 15
j_call: TRBJ2-7
clone_size: -
d_call: -
v_call: TRBV7-9

cdr3_nt: TGTGCCAGCAGCTTAGTACGCGGTTACACCGGGGAGCTGTTTTTT
cdr3_aa: CASSLVRGYTGELFF
cdr3_length: 15
j_call: TRBJ2-2
clone_size: many
d_call: -
v_call: TRBV7-2

cdr3_nt: TGCGCCAGCAGCTTGGGTGCGGGGGCAGGGCCCCAGCATTTT
cdr3_aa: CASSLGAGAGPQHF
cdr3_length: 14
j_call: TRBJ1-5
clone_size: many
d_call: -
v_call: TRBV5-1

cdr3_nt: TGCGCCAGCAGCTTGGACCACCAAGAGACCCAGTACTTC
cdr3_aa: CASSLDHQETQYF
cdr3_length: 13
j_call: TRBJ2-5
clone_size: many
d_call: -
v_call: TRBV5-1

cdr3_nt: TGTGCCACCAGCAGCCCGCCGACAGGGAGATCCTACGAGCAGTACTTC
cdr3_aa: CATSSPPTGRSYEQYF
cdr3_length: 16
j_call: TRBJ2-7
clone_size: -
d_call: TRBD1
v_call: TRBV24-1

cdr3_nt: TGCAGTGCTAGAAAGGGGGCGAACACTGAAGCTTTCTTT
cdr3_aa: CSARKGANTEAFF
cdr3_length: 13
j_call: TRBJ1-1
clone_size: -
d_call: TRBD1
v_call: TRBV20-1

cdr3_nt: TGCGCCAGCAAGTTCCAAGCGGGAGGCCCCTACGAGCAGTACTTC
cdr3_aa: CASKFQAGGPYEQYF
cdr3_length: 15
j_call: TRBJ2-7
clone_size: -
d_call: TRBD2
v_call: TRBV10-2

cdr3_nt: TGTGCCAGCAGCTTAGCCGGACTGACTTTC
cdr3_aa: CASSLAGLTF
cdr3_length: 10
j_call: TRBJ2-6
clone_size: -
d_call: -
v_call: TRBV11-2

cdr3_nt: TGCGCCAGCAGAGCGGGAGGATCACCCCTCCACTTT
cdr3_aa: CASRAGGSPLHF
cdr3_length: 12
j_call: TRBJ1-6
clone_size: -
d_call: -
v_call: TRBV10-2

cdr3_nt: TGTGCCAGTAGTATGGCAGGGGGTCCACAGCCCCAGCATTTT
cdr3_aa: CASSMAGGPQPQHF
cdr3_length: 14
j_call: TRBJ1-5
clone_size: many
d_call: TRBD1
v_call: TRBV19

cdr3_nt: TGTGCCAGCAGCTTAGCACGGGCTCGCTACACCTTC
cdr3_aa: CASSLARARYTF
cdr3_length: 12
j_call: TRBJ1-2
clone_size: once
d_call: -
v_call: TRBV7-2

cdr3_nt: TGTGCCAGCAGTTTAGTCAGCCTCTCCTACGAGCAGTACTTC
cdr3_aa: CASSLVSLSYEQYF
cdr3_length: 14
j_call: TRBJ2-7
clone_size: many
d_call: -
v_call: TRBV28

cdr3_nt: TGCAGTGTTCGACCGGGGAAAGAGACCCAGTACTTC
cdr3_aa: CSVRPGKETQYF
cdr3_length: 12
j_call: TRBJ2-5
clone_size: -
d_call: -
v_call: TRBV20-1

cdr3_nt: TGTGCCATCAGTGACGGGACAGAAAGTCAAGAGACCCAGTACTTC
cdr3_aa: CAISDGTESQETQYF
cdr3_length: 15
j_call: TRBJ2-5
clone_size: many
d_call: TRBD1
v_call: TRBV10-3

cdr3_nt: TGTGCCATCAAGCCGAACACTGAAGCTTTCTTT
cdr3_aa: CAIKPNTEAFF
cdr3_length: 11
j_call: TRBJ1-1
clone_size: many
d_call: -
v_call: TRBV10-3

cdr3_nt: TGTGCCAGCAGTTCCCCGGGGACGAGCGAGCAGTACTTC
cdr3_aa: CASSSPGTSEQYF
cdr3_length: 13
j_call: TRBJ2-7
clone_size: -
d_call: -
v_call: TRBV28

cdr3_nt: TGTGCCATCAGTGAGTCGAGGGATCGCTATGGCTACACCTTC
cdr3_aa: CAISESRDRYGYTF
cdr3_length: 14
j_call: TRBJ1-2
clone_size: -
d_call: -
v_call: TRBV10-3

cdr3_nt: TGTGCCAGCATCCGGGACAGGGGGCCCGAGCAGTACTTC
cdr3_aa: CASIRDRGPEQYF
cdr3_length: 13
j_call: TRBJ2-7
clone_size: many
d_call: TRBD1
v_call: TRBV2

cdr3_nt: TGTGCCAGTAGTATCGGGGGGTTATCCGCCTACGAGCAGTACTTC
cdr3_aa: CASSIGGLSAYEQYF
cdr3_length: 15
j_call: TRBJ2-7
clone_size: -
d_call: TRBD2
v_call: TRBV19

cdr3_nt: TGCGCCAGCAGCCAAGACAGGGGGTATTCACCCCTCCACTTT
cdr3_aa: CASSQDRGYSPLHF
cdr3_length: 14
j_call: TRBJ1-6
clone_size: many
d_call: TRBD1
v_call: TRBV4-1

cdr3_nt: TGTGCCAGCAGCGTGAACGACCAAGAGACCCAGTACTTC
cdr3_aa: CASSVNDQETQYF
cdr3_length: 13
j_call: TRBJ2-5
clone_size: many
d_call: -
v_call: TRBV28

cdr3_nt: TGTGCCAGCAGCTTAACGTCCCAGGGTGAGGGCTACACCTTC
cdr3_aa: CASSLTSQGEGYTF
cdr3_length: 14
j_call: TRBJ1-2
clone_size: -
d_call: -
v_call: TRBV7-3

cdr3_nt: TGTGCCAGCAGCTTGGCAGGCTATCAGCCCCAGCATTTT
cdr3_aa: CASSLAGYQPQHF
cdr3_length: 13
j_call: TRBJ1-5
clone_size: -
d_call: -
v_call: TRBV7-8

cdr3_nt: TGTGCCATCAGCTACATAGCGGGAGTGCCCGGGGAGCTGTTTTTT
cdr3_aa: CAISYIAGVPGELFF
cdr3_length: 15
j_call: TRBJ2-2
clone_size: -
d_call: TRBD2
v_call: TRBV10-3

cdr3_nt: TGCGCCAGCAGCTTTGACACAGGGATCACTGAAGCTTTCTTT
cdr3_aa: CASSFDTGITEAFF
cdr3_length: 14
j_call: TRBJ1-1
clone_size: many
d_call: -
v_call: TRBV5-1

cdr3_nt: TGCGCCAGCAGCTTGGGACAGGGGCTAGACGGCATGTACTTC
cdr3_aa: CASSLGQGLDGMYF
cdr3_length: 14
j_call: TRBJ2-7
clone_size: -
d_call: TRBD1
v_call: TRBV5-1

cdr3_nt: TGTGCCAGCAGCCAAGAGTCAGCGGGAGGGGGGGAGACCCAGTACTTC
cdr3_aa: CASSQESAGGGETQYF
cdr3_length: 16
j_call: TRBJ2-5
clone_size: many
d_call: TRBD2
v_call: TRBV4-2

cdr3_nt: TGTGCCAGCAGCCCACGCTTGGGGACAGCCGCCTCCAATGAGCAGTTCTTC
cdr3_aa: CASSPRLGTAASNEQFF
cdr3_length: 17
j_call: TRBJ2-1
clone_size: -
d_call: -
v_call: TRBV21-1

cdr3_nt: TGCAGCGTTGGAAACCGGGCGACCTACGAGCAGTACTTC
cdr3_aa: CSVGNRATYEQYF
cdr3_length: 13
j_call: TRBJ2-7
clone_size: many
d_call: -
v_call: TRBV29-1

cdr3_nt: TGTGCCAGCAGCGACACCGGGGAGCTGTTTTTT
cdr3_aa: CASSDTGELFF
cdr3_length: 11
j_call: TRBJ2-2
clone_size: many
d_call: -
v_call: TRBV13

cdr3_nt: TGTGCCAGCAGCTTGCGGACGGCAGATACGCAGTATTTT
cdr3_aa: CASSLRTADTQYF
cdr3_length: 13
j_call: TRBJ2-3
clone_size: few
d_call: -
v_call: TRBV7-2

cdr3_nt: TGTGCCACCAGCAGAGCCGGGGGACGGAGTAATTCACCCCTCCACTTT
cdr3_aa: CATSRAGGRSNSPLHF
cdr3_length: 16
j_call: TRBJ1-6
clone_size: -
d_call: -
v_call: TRBV15

cdr3_nt: TGTGCCAGCAGTCAAAGGATGACTAGCGGGGCTAGCACAGATACGCAGTATTTT
cdr3_aa: CASSQRMTSGASTDTQYF
cdr3_length: 18
j_call: TRBJ2-3
clone_size: -
d_call: TRBD2
v_call: TRBV12-3/TRBV12-4